These T cell receptor beta chains were read from a single sample in a study of T cells in Graves' hyperthyroidism and ophthalmopathy. TCRdb re-called the multiplex PCR reads with MiXCR, one entry per CDR3 protein. The sample records hundreds of thousands of distinct CDR3 sequences, less than 25% being singletons. Material for sequencing was blood. The receptors were sampled from a man aged 25 to 40 with Graves' ophthalmopathy. Each CDR3 is given with its conserved first and last residue. A D gene is named only where the DNA matches it firmly. Clone sizes are given selectively: once, few, many, or a class where the clone is expanded.

-,TRBV28,TRBJ2-3,-,TGTGCCAGCAGTGAGGACCGGGACACCTACACAGATACGCAGTATTTT,CASSEDRDTYTDTQYF
-,TRBV20-1,TRBJ1-2,-,TGCAGTGCTACAGTGCGGGGCACCTTC,CSATVRGTF
TRBD1,TRBV12-3/TRBV12-4,TRBJ1-5,many,TGTGCCAGCAGCCCGGACAGGGCTCAGCCCCAGCATTTT,CASSPDRAQPQHF
-,TRBV15,TRBJ2-7,many,TGTGCCACCGGCTCTTCCGCGGCCCGATACGAGCAGTACTTC,CATGSSAARYEQYF
-,TRBV30,TRBJ1-1,many,TGTGCCTGGAGTGCCCGAGTCGTCACTGAAGCTTTCTTT,CAWSARVVTEAFF
TRBD2,TRBV7-6,TRBJ2-1,-,TGTGCCAGCAGCTTAAAGGGACTAGCGGGAGTAGGTGAGCAGTTCTTC,CASSLKGLAGVGEQFF
-,TRBV9,TRBJ2-2,-,TGTGCCAGCACCCTCGGGGAGCTGTTTTTT,CASTLGELFF
-,TRBV2,TRBJ2-1,many,TGTGCCAGCAGTGAAGGAGCAGGGGGGACGGGCAATGAGCAGTTCTTC,CASSEGAGGTGNEQFF
TRBD2,TRBV18,TRBJ2-2,many,TGTGCCAGCTCACCGGGACTAGCGAGGCACACCGGGGAGCTGTTTTTT,CASSPGLARHTGELFF
TRBD2,TRBV3-1,TRBJ2-3,many,TGTGCCAGCAGCCGGTCTAGCGGGAGCACAGATACGCAGTATTTT,CASSRSSGSTDTQYF
-,TRBV27,TRBJ2-3,few,TGTGCCAGCAGTTTATCCGGCCATCCCGGAGATACGCAGTATTTT,CASSLSGHPGDTQYF
-,TRBV28,TRBJ1-3,-,TGTGCCAGCAGTTTGGGGCAGTGGATACTCTCTGGAAACACCATATATTTT,CASSLGQWILSGNTIYF
TRBD2,TRBV11-2,TRBJ2-7,few,TGTGCCAGCGAGGCTAGCGGGGCCTACGAGCAGTACTTC,CASEASGAYEQYF
TRBD1,TRBV30,TRBJ2-7,few,TGTGCCTGGAATCCGGGACAGGGTGTCGAGCAGTACTTC,CAWNPGQGVEQYF
TRBD2,TRBV14,TRBJ2-7,few,TGTGCCAGCAGCCAAGAACGTCTAGCGGGAGCTATGATTACCTACGAGCAGTACTTC,CASSQERLAGAMITYEQYF
-,TRBV9,TRBJ1-2,few,TGTGCCAGCGGGCAGCCGAACTATGGCTACACCTTC,CASGQPNYGYTF
-,TRBV11-2,TRBJ2-7,many,TGTGCCAGCAGCTTAGGTGGGCCATTGGCGTCTTACGAGCAGTACTTC,CASSLGGPLASYEQYF
TRBD2,TRBV30,TRBJ2-1,many,TGTGCCTGGAGGGCTAGCGGGAGGTCCTACAATGAGCAGTTCTTC,CAWRASGRSYNEQFF